This TCR beta chain was sequenced during a study of blood T cell repertoires in COVID-19. Turning to the study itself: Sources were T cells, B-cell-depleted T cells, or PBMCs; the material itself was cDNA or gDNA.

Profiled with immunoSEQ multiplex PCR; TCRdb holds only in-frame clones, not every one. The sample contains about 43,000 clones, 80% to 90% of which appear only once. The sample consisted of peripheral blood. The receptor was derived from a man aged 55 to 69 with active COVID-19.

The CDR3 here is CAISESLKGGNQPQHF. The CDR3 nucleotides are TGTGCCATCAGTGAGAGTCTAAAGGGGGGCAATCAGCCCCAGCATTTT. The V gene is TRBV10-3, the J gene TRBJ1-5, with D tentatively TRBD1 (6 bases). Trimming shortened V by 2 bases and J by 2 bases, and 13 bases separated the two germline ends. Germline values: CDR1 ENHRY, CDR2 SYGVKD. The CDR3 loop spans 16 amino acids.